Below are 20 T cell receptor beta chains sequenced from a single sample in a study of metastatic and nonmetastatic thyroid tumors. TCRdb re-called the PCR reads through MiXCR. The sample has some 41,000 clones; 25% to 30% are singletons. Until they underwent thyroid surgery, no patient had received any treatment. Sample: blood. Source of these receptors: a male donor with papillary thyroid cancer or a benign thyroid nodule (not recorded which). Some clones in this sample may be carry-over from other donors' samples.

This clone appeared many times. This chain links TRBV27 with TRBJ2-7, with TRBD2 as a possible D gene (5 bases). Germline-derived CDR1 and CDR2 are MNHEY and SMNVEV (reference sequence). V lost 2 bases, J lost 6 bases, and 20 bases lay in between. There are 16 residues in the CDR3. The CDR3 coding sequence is TGTGCCAGCAGTTTAGTCGCTAGCTCAGTAGGTCGCGAGCAGTACTTC. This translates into CASSLVASSVGREQYF.

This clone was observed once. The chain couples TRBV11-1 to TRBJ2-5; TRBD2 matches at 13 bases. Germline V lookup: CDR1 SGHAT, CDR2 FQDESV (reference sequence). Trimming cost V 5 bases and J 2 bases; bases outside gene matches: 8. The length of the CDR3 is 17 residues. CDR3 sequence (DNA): TGTGCCAGCAGCCCGACTAGCGGGGGGAGTGAGCAAGAGACCCAGTACTTC. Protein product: CASSPTSGGSEQETQYF.

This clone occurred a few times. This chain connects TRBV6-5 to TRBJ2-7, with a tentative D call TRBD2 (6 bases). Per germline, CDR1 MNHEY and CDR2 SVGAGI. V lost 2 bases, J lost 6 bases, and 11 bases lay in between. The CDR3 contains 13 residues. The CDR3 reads CASSYTSTSEQYF. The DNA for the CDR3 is TGTGCCAGCAGTTACACCTCGACTAGCGAGCAGTACTTC.

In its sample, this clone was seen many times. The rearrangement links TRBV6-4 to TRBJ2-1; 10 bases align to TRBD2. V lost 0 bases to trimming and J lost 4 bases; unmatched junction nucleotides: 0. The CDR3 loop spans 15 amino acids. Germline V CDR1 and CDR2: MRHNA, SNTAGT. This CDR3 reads CASSDSSGRYNEQFF. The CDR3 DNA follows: TGTGCCAGCAGTGACTCTAGCGGGAGGTACAATGAGCAGTTCTTC.

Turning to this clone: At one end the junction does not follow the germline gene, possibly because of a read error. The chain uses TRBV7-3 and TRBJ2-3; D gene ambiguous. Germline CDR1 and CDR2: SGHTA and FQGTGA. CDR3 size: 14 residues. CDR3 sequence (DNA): TGTACCAGCAGCTTAACGGTGAGCACAGATACGCAGTATTTT. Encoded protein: CTSSLTVSTDTQYF.

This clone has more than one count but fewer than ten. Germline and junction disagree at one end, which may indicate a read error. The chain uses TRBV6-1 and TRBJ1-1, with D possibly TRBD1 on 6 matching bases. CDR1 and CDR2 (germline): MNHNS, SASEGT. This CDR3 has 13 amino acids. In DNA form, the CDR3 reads TGTGCCAGCTCGGGGACACAGAACGCTGAAGCTTTCTTT. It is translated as CASSGTQNAEAFF.

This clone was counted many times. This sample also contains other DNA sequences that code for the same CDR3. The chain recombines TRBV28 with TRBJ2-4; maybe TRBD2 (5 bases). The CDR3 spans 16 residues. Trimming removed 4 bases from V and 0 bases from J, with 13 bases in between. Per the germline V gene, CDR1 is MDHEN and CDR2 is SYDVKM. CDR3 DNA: TGTGCCAGCAGTTCTCCTAGCAAGGAAGCCAAAAACATTCAGTACTTC. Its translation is CASSSPSKEAKNIQYF.

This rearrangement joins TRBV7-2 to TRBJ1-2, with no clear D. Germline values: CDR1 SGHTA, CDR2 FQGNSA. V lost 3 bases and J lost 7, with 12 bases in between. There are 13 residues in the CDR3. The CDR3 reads CASSFGGISGYTF. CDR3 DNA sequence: TGTGCCAGCAGCTTTGGTGGTATATCTGGCTACACCTTC.

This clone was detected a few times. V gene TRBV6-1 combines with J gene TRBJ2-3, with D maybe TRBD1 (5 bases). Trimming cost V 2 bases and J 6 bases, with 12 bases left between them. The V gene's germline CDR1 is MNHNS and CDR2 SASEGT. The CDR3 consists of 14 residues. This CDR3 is CASSESIGADTQYF. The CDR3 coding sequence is TGTGCCAGCAGTGAAAGTATTGGGGCGGATACGCAGTATTTT.

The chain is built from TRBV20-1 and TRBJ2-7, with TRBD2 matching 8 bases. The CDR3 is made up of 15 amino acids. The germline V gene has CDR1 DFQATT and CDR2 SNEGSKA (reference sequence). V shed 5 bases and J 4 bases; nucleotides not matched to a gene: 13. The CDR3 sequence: CSAPVGGLVGYEQYF. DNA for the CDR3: TGCAGTGCTCCAGTAGGGGGACTAGTAGGATACGAGCAGTACTTC.

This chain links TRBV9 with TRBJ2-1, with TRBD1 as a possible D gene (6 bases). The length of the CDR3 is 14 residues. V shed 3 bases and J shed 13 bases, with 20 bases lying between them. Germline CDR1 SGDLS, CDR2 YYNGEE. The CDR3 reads CASSAGAFQGYQFF. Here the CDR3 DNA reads TGTGCCAGCAGCGCCGGTGCCTTCCAGGGGTATCAGTTCTTC.

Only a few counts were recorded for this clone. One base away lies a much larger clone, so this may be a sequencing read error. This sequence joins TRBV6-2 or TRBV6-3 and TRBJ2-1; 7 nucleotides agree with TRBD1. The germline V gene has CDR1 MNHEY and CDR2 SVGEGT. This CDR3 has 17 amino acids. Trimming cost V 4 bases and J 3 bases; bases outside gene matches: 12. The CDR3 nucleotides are TGTGCCAGCAGTTCCACCGTCCCCGGACAGGTCTACAATGAGCAGTTCTTC. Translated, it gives CASSSTVPGQVYNEQFF.

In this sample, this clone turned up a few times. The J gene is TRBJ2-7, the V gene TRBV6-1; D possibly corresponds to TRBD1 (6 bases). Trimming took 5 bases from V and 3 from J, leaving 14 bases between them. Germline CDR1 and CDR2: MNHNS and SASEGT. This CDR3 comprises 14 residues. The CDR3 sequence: CASSRTGSSYEQYF. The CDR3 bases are TGTGCCAGCAGTAGAACAGGGTCGAGCTACGAGCAGTACTTC.

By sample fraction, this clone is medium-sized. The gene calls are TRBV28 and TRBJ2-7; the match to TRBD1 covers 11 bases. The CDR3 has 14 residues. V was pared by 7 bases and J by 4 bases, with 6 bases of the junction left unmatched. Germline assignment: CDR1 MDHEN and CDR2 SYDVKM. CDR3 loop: CASMGDRGLYEQYF. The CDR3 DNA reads TGTGCCAGCATGGGGGACAGGGGGTTATACGAGCAGTACTTC. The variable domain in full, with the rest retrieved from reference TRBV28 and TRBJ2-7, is DVKVTQSSRYLVKRTGEKVFLECVQDMDHENMFWYRQDPGLGLRLIYFSYDVKMKEKGDIPEGYSVSREKKERFSLILESASTNQTSMYLCASMGDRGLYEQYFGPGTRLTVT.

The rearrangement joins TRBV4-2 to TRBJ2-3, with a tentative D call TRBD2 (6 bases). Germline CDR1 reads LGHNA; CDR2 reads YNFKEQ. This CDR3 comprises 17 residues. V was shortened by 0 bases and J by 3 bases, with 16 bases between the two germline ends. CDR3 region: CASSQDFSGGPTDTQYF. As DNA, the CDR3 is TGTGCCAGCAGCCAAGATTTCAGCGGAGGGCCGACAGATACGCAGTATTTT.

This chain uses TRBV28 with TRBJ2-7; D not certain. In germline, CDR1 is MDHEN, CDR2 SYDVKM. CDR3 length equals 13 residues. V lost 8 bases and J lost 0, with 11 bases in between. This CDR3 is CASGHAHSYEQYF. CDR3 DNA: TGTGCCAGCGGTCATGCACACTCCTACGAGCAGTACTTC.

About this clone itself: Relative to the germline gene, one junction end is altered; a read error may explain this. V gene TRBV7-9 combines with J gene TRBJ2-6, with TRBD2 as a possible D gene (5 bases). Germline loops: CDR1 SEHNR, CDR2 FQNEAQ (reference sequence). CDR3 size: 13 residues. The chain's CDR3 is CVSRLTGSNVLTF. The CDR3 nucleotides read TGTGTCAGCAGACTAACTGGGTCCAACGTCCTGACTTTC.

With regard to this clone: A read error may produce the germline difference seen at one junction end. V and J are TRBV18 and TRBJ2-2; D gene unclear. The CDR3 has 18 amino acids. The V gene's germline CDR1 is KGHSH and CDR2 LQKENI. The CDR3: CASSPASQIFLNTGELFF. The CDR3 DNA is TGTGCGAGCTCACCCGCTAGTCAAATATTCCTGAACACCGGGGAGCTGTTTTTT.

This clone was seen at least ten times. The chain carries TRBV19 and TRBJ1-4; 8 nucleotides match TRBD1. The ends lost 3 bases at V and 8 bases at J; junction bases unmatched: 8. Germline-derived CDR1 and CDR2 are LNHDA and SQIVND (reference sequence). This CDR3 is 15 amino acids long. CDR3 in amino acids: CASSILDREVEKLFF. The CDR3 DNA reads TGTGCCAGTAGTATTTTGGACAGGGAGGTCGAAAAACTGTTTTTT.

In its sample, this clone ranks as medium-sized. CDR3 bases: TGTGCCAGCCGCAGGGGGAACACTGAAGCTTTCTTT. It specifies CASRRGNTEAFF. The chain links TRBV6-1 to TRBJ1-1, with D possibly being TRBD1 (6 bases). Trimming took off 8 bases at V and 1 base at J, with 8 bases between the two ends. The CDR3 has 12 amino acids. Per germline, CDR1 MNHNS and CDR2 SASEGT.